A selection of T cell receptor beta chains follows, all from one sample in a study of control samples from healthy donors and cancer patients. Clones were sequenced by immunoSEQ multiplex PCR, and TCRdb holds only the in-frame ones, with some missing. In the table there are about 170,000 clones, 93% of which are singletons. Sequencing was done on a sample of blood. The receptors shown here come from a woman aged 55 to 70 in good health. Both conserved end residues are part of each CDR3. D genes are given only for firm matches. Where a row states a size, it is once, few, many or the class of an expanded clone; other rows omit it.

TRBV10-3	TRBJ2-5	NA	NA	14	CAISPRGGQETQYF	TGTGCCATCAGCCCAAGGGGGGGGCAAGAGACCCAGTACTTC
TRBV6-6	TRBJ1-2	NA	NA	12	CASSSTGLGYTF	TGTGCCAGCAGTTCTACAGGGCTTGGCTACACCTTC
TRBV11-1	TRBJ2-7	NA	TRBD1	15	CASTPLPQGAFEQYF	TGTGCCAGCACCCCCCTTCCCCAGGGGGCATTCGAGCAGTACTTC
TRBV4-1	TRBJ2-2	NA	TRBD2	18	CASSQDSLAGKNTGELFF	TGCGCCAGCAGCCAAGATTCGTTAGCGGGGAAAAACACCGGGGAGCTGTTTTTT
TRBV9	TRBJ2-1	NA	TRBD1	11	CASNTGAEQFF	TGTGCCAGCAACACAGGGGCCGAGCAGTTCTTC
TRBV7-2	TRBJ2-2	NA	NA	15	CASSPVHGDTGELFF	TGTGCCAGCAGCCCGGTACATGGGGACACCGGGGAGCTGTTTTTT
TRBV9	TRBJ1-2	NA	NA	16	CASSPRPATAADGYTF	TGTGCCAGCAGCCCACGACCGGCGACAGCGGCCGATGGCTACACCTTC
TRBV20-1	TRBJ2-5	NA	NA	15	CSASSRGGYRETQYF	TGCAGTGCTAGTTCGAGGGGGGGATATCGGGAGACCCAGTACTTC
TRBV5-1	TRBJ2-6	NA	TRBD1	15	CASSITGAGANVLTF	TGCGCCAGCAGCATAACAGGGGCTGGGGCCAACGTCCTGACTTTC
TRBV2	TRBJ1-4	once	NA	15	CASNSGNGANEKLFF	TGTGCCAGCAACTCAGGGAATGGAGCTAATGAAAAACTGTTTTTT
TRBV5-4	TRBJ2-3	NA	NA	15	CASSLGGGRPDTQYF	TGTGCCAGCAGCTTGGGGGGAGGACGGCCAGACACGCAGTATTTT
TRBV7-2	TRBJ2-1	NA	TRBD2	18	CASSLWKGLAGGYNEQFF	TGTGCCAGCAGCTTGTGGAAGGGGCTAGCGGGGGGATACAATGAGCAGTTCTTC
TRBV18	TRBJ1-1	NA	NA	13	CASSPGMNTEAFF	TGTGCCAGCTCACCGGGTATGAACACTGAAGCTTTCTTT
TRBV5-1	TRBJ1-1	NA	TRBD1	18	CASSPTGQGAFVNTEAFF	TGCGCCAGCAGCCCGACGGGACAGGGGGCTTTCGTGAACACTGAAGCTTTCTTT
TRBV6-2/TRBV6-3	TRBJ1-4	NA	TRBD1	16	CASSGYGQGRGEKLFF	TGTGCCAGCAGTGGCTACGGACAGGGTAGGGGTGAAAAACTGTTTTTT
TRBV5-6	TRBJ2-3	NA	TRBD2	17	CASSLRLGGGAPDTQYF	TGTGCCAGCAGCTTACGTCTAGGCGGGGGGGCCCCAGATACGCAGTATTTT
TRBV28	TRBJ1-1	NA	TRBD1	17	CASSSLTGGGWGTEAFF	TGTGCCAGCAGTTCGCTGACAGGGGGCGGTTGGGGCACTGAAGCTTTCTTT
TRBV30	TRBJ1-2	once	NA	13	CAWSWGSNYGYTF	TGTGCCTGGAGTTGGGGCTCTAACTATGGCTACACCTTC
TRBV7-8	TRBJ1-2	NA	NA	15	CASSLVSGEYYGYTF	TGTGCCAGCAGCTTAGTTTCCGGGGAGTACTATGGCTACACCTTC
TRBV4-3	TRBJ2-1	NA	TRBD2	14	CASSREGLANEQFF	TGCGCCAGCAGCCGGGAGGGACTAGCGAATGAGCAGTTCTTC
TRBV5-6	TRBJ1-1	NA	NA	11	CASSSQLEAFF	TGTGCCAGCAGCTCACAGCTTGAAGCTTTCTTT
TRBV7-8	TRBJ1-3	NA	NA	16	CASSLVGSWAGNTIYF	TGTGCCAGCAGCTTGGTCGGTAGTTGGGCTGGAAACACCATATATTTT
TRBV19	TRBJ2-7	NA	NA	14	CASSGAVGFYEQYF	TGTGCCAGTTCAGGGGCTGTGGGATTCTACGAGCAGTACTTC
TRBV4-2	TRBJ2-7	NA	NA	10	CASGSYEQYF	TGTGCCAGCGGAAGTTACGAGCAGTACTTC
TRBV11-2	TRBJ2-3	few	TRBD2	16	CASSLGTSRSADTQYF	TGTGCCAGCAGCTTAGGGACTAGCAGGTCCGCAGATACGCAGTATTTT
TRBV5-8	TRBJ2-2	NA	TRBD2	16	CASNPSRGARVGELFF	TGTGCCAGCAACCCATCGCGGGGGGCTCGGGTCGGGGAGCTGTTTTTT
TRBV18	TRBJ1-1	NA	NA	14	CASSPGGGQGEAFF	TGTGCCAGCTCACCAGGAGGGGGGCAAGGTGAAGCTTTCTTT
TRBV30	TRBJ2-1	NA	NA	13	CAWSFGETGEQFF	TGTGCCTGGAGTTTTGGAGAGACCGGCGAGCAGTTCTTC
TRBV10-3	TRBJ1-2	NA	NA	15	CAISDVTGSGYGYTF	TGTGCCATCAGTGACGTAACAGGGAGCGGCTATGGCTACACCTTC
TRBV7-3	TRBJ1-1	NA	NA	15	CASSPQAGMNTEAFF	TGTGCCAGCAGCCCACAGGCAGGTATGAACACTGAAGCTTTCTTT
TRBV5-6	TRBJ1-2	NA	NA	11	CASSWDYGYTF	TGTGCCAGCAGCTGGGACTATGGCTACACCTTC
TRBV18	TRBJ1-1	NA	NA	14	CASSPSTVNTEAFF	TGTGCCAGCTCACCATCGACTGTGAACACTGAAGCTTTCTTT
TRBV5-4	TRBJ2-3	NA	TRBD2	16	CATNKLAGGPTDTQYF	TGTGCCACAAACAAACTAGCGGGGGGGCCCACAGATACGCAGTATTTT
TRBV5-8	TRBJ2-3	NA	TRBD2	17	CASSLARLAGVTDTQYF	TGTGCCAGCAGCTTGGCCAGACTAGCGGGGGTCACAGATACGCAGTATTTT
TRBV9	TRBJ2-5	NA	TRBD2	14	CASSQKGGRETQYF	TGTGCCAGCAGCCAGAAGGGAGGGAGGGAGACCCAGTACTTC
TRBV2	TRBJ2-4	NA	NA	16	CARASVQWDTKNIQYF	TGTGCCAGAGCAAGTGTGCAGTGGGATACCAAAAACATTCAGTACTTC
TRBV9	TRBJ1-3	NA	TRBD1	15	CASSVDGQGRNTIYF	TGTGCCAGCAGCGTAGACGGACAGGGTAGAAACACCATATATTTT
TRBV27	TRBJ1-3	once	NA	14	CASSSHFSGNTIYF	TGTGCCAGCAGTTCTCACTTCTCTGGAAACACCATATATTTT
TRBV5-1	TRBJ1-4	NA	NA	15	CASSEQGGANEKLFF	TGCGCCAGCAGCGAACAGGGTGGAGCTAATGAAAAACTGTTTTTT
TRBV25-1	TRBJ2-3	NA	TRBD2	15	CASSALGGWTDTQYF	TGTGCCAGCAGTGCCTTGGGAGGGTGGACAGATACGCAGTATTTT
TRBV18	TRBJ1-5	NA	NA	14	CASSPDSENQPQHF	TGTGCCAGCTCACCTGACAGTGAAAATCAGCCCCAGCATTTT
TRBV9	TRBJ2-2	NA	NA	15	CASSVDLAHTGELFF	TGTGCCAGCAGCGTAGATCTAGCCCACACCGGGGAGCTGTTTTTT
TRBV19	TRBJ2-2	NA	NA	14	CASSIGRGTGELFF	TGTGCCAGTAGTATAGGAAGGGGCACCGGGGAGCTGTTTTTT
TRBV4-3	TRBJ2-6	NA	NA	15	CASSHRGSGANVLTF	TGCGCCAGCAGCCATAGGGGTTCGGGGGCCAACGTCCTGACTTTC
TRBV5-1	TRBJ2-1	NA	NA	13	CASSLGGYNEQFF	TGCGCCAGCAGCTTGGGGGGATACAATGAGCAGTTCTTC
TRBV5-6	TRBJ2-7	once	TRBD1	15	CASSLQQGVYYEQYF	TGTGCCAGCAGCTTGCAACAGGGGGTATACTACGAGCAGTACTTC
TRBV6-2/TRBV6-3	TRBJ2-2	NA	NA	17	CASSYSSGGPNTGELFF	TGTGCCAGCAGTTACTCGTCCGGGGGCCCGAACACCGGGGAGCTGTTTTTT
TRBV7-9	TRBJ2-1	NA	NA	17	CASSSPPGGGTYNEQFF	TGTGCCAGCAGCTCCCCCCCCGGAGGGGGAACCTACAATGAGCAGTTCTTC
TRBV7-9	TRBJ1-3	NA	NA	14	CASSLLITGNTIYF	TGTGCCAGCAGCTTACTAATTACTGGAAACACCATATATTTT
TRBV9	TRBJ2-1	NA	NA	15	CASSVAGGRPDEQFF	TGTGCCAGCAGCGTAGCTGGGGGGCGCCCGGATGAGCAGTTCTTC
TRBV7-9	TRBJ2-3	NA	NA	17	CASSLLGPGTSTDTQYF	TGTGCCAGCAGCTTATTGGGTCCGGGGACAAGCACAGATACGCAGTATTTT
TRBV18	TRBJ1-1	NA	TRBD1	15	CASSPLRGRDAEAFF	TGTGCCAGCTCACCACTAAGGGGGCGGGATGCTGAAGCTTTCTTT
TRBV5-1	TRBJ1-2	NA	NA	13	CASSLEGRSGYTF	TGCGCCAGCAGCTTGGAGGGTAGATCTGGCTACACCTTC
TRBV10-3	TRBJ1-1	NA	TRBD1	14	CAIGIQGATTEAFF	TGTGCCATCGGAATACAGGGGGCGACGACTGAAGCTTTCTTT